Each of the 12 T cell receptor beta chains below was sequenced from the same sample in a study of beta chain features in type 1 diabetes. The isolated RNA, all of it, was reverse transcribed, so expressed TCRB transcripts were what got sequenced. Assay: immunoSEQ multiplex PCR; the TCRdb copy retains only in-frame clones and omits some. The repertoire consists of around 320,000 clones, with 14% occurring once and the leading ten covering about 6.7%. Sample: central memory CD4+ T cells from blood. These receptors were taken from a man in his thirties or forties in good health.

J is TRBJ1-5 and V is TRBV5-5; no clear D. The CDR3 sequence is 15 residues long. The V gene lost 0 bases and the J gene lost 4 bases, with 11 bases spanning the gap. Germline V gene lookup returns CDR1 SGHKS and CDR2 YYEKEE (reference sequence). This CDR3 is CASSLAGSQNQPQHF. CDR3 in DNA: TGTGCCAGCAGCTTGGCGGGGTCCCAGAATCAGCCCCAGCATTTT.

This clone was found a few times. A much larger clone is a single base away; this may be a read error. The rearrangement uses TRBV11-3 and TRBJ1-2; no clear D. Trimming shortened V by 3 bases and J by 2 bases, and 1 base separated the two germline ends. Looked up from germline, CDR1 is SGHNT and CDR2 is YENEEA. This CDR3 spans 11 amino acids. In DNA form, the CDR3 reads TGTGCCAGCAGCTTCAACTATGGCTACACCTTC. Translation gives CASSFNYGYTF.

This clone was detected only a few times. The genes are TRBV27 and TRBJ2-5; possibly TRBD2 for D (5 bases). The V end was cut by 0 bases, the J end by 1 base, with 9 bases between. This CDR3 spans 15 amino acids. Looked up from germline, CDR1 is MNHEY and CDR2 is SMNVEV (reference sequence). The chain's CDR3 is CASSLSRGIQETQYF. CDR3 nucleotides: TGTGCCAGCAGTTTATCCCGGGGAATCCAAGAGACCCAGTACTTC.

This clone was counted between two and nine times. DNA for the CDR3: TGTGCCACCAGCAGAGGGACTAGCGGATCGAACACCGGGGAGCTGTTTTTT. Its protein is CATSRGTSGSNTGELFF. The chain links TRBV15 to TRBJ2-2, with 10 bases that match TRBD2. The CDR3 is made up of 17 amino acids. The J segment lost 0 bases and the V segment lost 1 base, leaving 2 bases of the junction unmatched. In germline, CDR1 is LNHNV, CDR2 YYDKDF (reference sequence).

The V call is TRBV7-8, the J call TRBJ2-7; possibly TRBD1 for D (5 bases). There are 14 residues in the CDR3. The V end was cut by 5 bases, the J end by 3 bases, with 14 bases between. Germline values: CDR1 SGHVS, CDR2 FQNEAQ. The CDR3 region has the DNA TGTGCCAGCAGCCTGGGTACAAGGGGCTACGAGCAGTACGTC. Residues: CASSLGTRGYEQYV.

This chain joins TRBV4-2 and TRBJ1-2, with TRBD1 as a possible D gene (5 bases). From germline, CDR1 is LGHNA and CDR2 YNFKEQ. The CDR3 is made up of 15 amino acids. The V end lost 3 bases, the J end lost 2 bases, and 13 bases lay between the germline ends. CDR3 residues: CASSQLPEGNYGYTF. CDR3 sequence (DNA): TGTGCCAGCAGCCAGCTTCCGGAGGGGAACTATGGCTACACCTTC.

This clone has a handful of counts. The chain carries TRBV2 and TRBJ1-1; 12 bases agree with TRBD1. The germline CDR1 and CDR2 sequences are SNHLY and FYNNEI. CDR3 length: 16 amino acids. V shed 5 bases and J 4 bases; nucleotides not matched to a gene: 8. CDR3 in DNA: TGTGCCAGCAGTTCGACGTGGGACAGGGGGCCCACTGAAGCTTTCTTT. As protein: CASSSTWDRGPTEAFF.

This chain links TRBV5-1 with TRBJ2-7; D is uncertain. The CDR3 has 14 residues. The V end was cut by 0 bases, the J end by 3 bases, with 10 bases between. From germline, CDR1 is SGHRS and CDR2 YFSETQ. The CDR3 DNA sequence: TGCGCCAGCAGCTTGGTAGCCAGTAACTACGAGCAGTACTTC. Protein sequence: CASSLVASNYEQYF.

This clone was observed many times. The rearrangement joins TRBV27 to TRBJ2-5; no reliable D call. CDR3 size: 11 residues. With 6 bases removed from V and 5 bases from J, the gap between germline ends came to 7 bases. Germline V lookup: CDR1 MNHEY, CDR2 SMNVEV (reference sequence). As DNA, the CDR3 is TGTGCCAGCAGAGGTTTTGAGACCCAGTACTTC. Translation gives CASRGFETQYF.

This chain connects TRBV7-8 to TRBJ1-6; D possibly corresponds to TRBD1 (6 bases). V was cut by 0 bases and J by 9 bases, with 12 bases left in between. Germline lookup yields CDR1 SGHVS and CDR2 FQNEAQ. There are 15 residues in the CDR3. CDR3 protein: CASSLAGGDISPLHF. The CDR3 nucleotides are TGTGCCAGCAGCTTAGCGGGTGGGGACATTTCACCCCTCCACTTT.

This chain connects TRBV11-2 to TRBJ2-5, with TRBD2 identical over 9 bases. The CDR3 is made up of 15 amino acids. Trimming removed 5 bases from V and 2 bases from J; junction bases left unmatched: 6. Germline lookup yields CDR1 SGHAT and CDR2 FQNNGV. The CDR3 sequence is CASSKLAGSQETQYF. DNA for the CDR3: TGTGCCAGCAGCAAACTAGCGGGCTCACAAGAGACCCAGTACTTC.

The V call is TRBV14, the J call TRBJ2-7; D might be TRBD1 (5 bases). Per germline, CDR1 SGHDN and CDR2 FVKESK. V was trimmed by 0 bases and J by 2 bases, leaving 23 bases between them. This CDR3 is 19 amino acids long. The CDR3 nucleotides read TGTGCCAGCAGCCAAGATTGTAAACGTTGGGGCTATCCAACCTACGAGCAGTACGTC. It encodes CASSQDCKRWGYPTYEQYV.